A selection of T cell receptor beta chains follows, all from one sample in a study of shared clonotypes between healthy human individuals. The method was immunoSEQ multiplex PCR; TCRdb's version includes in-frame clones alone and lacks a portion of them. The table includes approximately 2.5 million clones, around nine tenths detected once. The sequenced material came from naive CD4+ T cells sorted from blood. The receptors here all came from a young man in good health. Both conserved end residues are part of each CDR3. D genes are given only for firm matches. The listing skips clone size in some rows; elsewhere it reads once, few, many or a size class.

V	J	D	size	DNA	CDR3
TRBV29-1	TRBJ2-1	TRBD2	.	TGCAGCGTTGGCACCGGGACTAGCGGGAGGTATGAGCAGTTCTTC	CSVGTGTSGRYEQFF
TRBV7-2	TRBJ2-7	.	.	TGTGCCAGCAGCTTGCAAGGGGCCACCTACGAGCAGTACTTC	CASSLQGATYEQYF
TRBV11-2	TRBJ2-5	TRBD2	once	TGTGCCAGCAGCTTAGGGCGGCTAGCGGGGGGCCAAGAGACCCAGTACTTC	CASSLGRLAGGQETQYF
TRBV5-1	TRBJ2-2	.	few	TGCGCCAGCAGCTTAAGACAGAACACCGGGGAGCTGTTTTTT	CASSLRQNTGELFF
TRBV7-6	TRBJ1-2	.	.	TGTGCCAGCAGTCAAATGGCGGGTTCCGGCTACACCTTC	CASSQMAGSGYTF
TRBV5-4	TRBJ2-5	.	.	TGTGCCAGCAGCTTACAGGGGAGGGAGACCCAGTACTTC	CASSLQGRETQYF
TRBV10-1	TRBJ2-2	.	.	TGCGCCAGCGGAAACACCGGGGAGCTGTTTTTT	CASGNTGELFF
TRBV18	TRBJ2-1	.	.	TGTGCCAGCTCACCACCATCAGGGGCGGATGAGCAGTTCTTC	CASSPPSGADEQFF
TRBV2	TRBJ2-1	.	.	TGTGCCAGCAGTGAGGGCTACCCGGGGAATGAGCAGTTCTTC	CASSEGYPGNEQFF
TRBV30	TRBJ1-1	.	.	TGTGCCTGGGGGAAAGGGCCGAACACTGAAGCTTTCTTT	CAWGKGPNTEAFF
TRBV30	TRBJ2-3	TRBD2	.	TGTGCCTGGGGAAGAAGGACTAGCGCCACAGATACGCAGTATTTT	CAWGRRTSATDTQYF
TRBV5-1	TRBJ2-2	.	.	TGCGCCAGCAGCCCCCCCGGGTTCCCGAGGGGGGAGCTGTTTTTT	CASSPPGFPRGELFF
TRBV6-5	TRBJ1-1	.	.	TGTGCCAGCAGTTACCCTGGTGGTAACACTGAAGCTTTCTTT	CASSYPGGNTEAFF
TRBV4-3	TRBJ2-3	.	.	TGCGCCAGCAGCCAAGACCGGAGAACGAATCCGAGCACAGATACGCAGTATTTT	CASSQDRRTNPSTDTQYF
TRBV19	TRBJ1-5	.	.	TGTGCCAGTAGTCATCCGGGCAGGGCTGGTAATCAGCCCCAGCATTTT	CASSHPGRAGNQPQHF
TRBV10-2	TRBJ1-1	.	.	TGCGCCAGCAGTGAAGGGGAGGTGGCTTTCTTT	CASSEGEVAFF
TRBV5-4	TRBJ2-3	.	.	TGTGCCAGCAGCTCCCTGGGGCTAGCCCACTCAGATACGCAGTATTTT	CASSSLGLAHSDTQYF
TRBV10-2	TRBJ2-7	.	.	TGCGCCAGCAGGAACCTACAGGGCTACGAGCAGTACTTC	CASRNLQGYEQYF
TRBV7-2	TRBJ2-3	.	.	TGTGCCAGCGGGGATACGCAGTATTTT	CASGDTQYF
TRBV19	TRBJ1-5	TRBD1	.	TGTGCCAGTAGTATAGATTTTTTGGGGGGACAGGGTCTATCCCCCCAGCATTTT	CASSIDFLGGQGLSPQHF
TRBV7-2	TRBJ2-7	TRBD1	.	TGTGCCAGCAGCTCGAAAGGTAACCGGGACAGGAGCTCCTACGAGCAGTACTTC	CASSSKGNRDRSSYEQYF
TRBV10-1	TRBJ2-3	.	.	TGCGCCAGCAGTGACTGGCCCATGCCAGATACGCAGTATTTT	CASSDWPMPDTQYF
TRBV11-2	TRBJ1-4	TRBD1	.	TGTGCCAGCAGCACTAGGGACAGCAATGAAAAACTGTTTTTT	CASSTRDSNEKLFF
TRBV9	TRBJ1-2	.	.	TGTGCCAGCAGCGTAACGGGTCGGGACTATGGCTACACCTTC	CASSVTGRDYGYTF
TRBV2	TRBJ2-1	.	.	TGTGCCAGCAGAGGCGGAGGCTCCTACAATGAGCAGTTCTTC	CASRGGGSYNEQFF
TRBV5-1	TRBJ1-5	.	.	TGCGCCAGCAGCTTGGATGCCAATCAGCCCCAGCATTTT	CASSLDANQPQHF
TRBV10-3	TRBJ1-1	TRBD1	.	TGTGCCATCAGTGAGTCATCAGGGGGCTGGAGGAACACTGAAGCTTTCTTT	CAISESSGGWRNTEAFF
TRBV18	TRBJ1-2	.	.	TGTGCCAGCTCACCCGGCAGTAACTATGGCTACACCTTC	CASSPGSNYGYTF
TRBV11-2	TRBJ2-2	.	.	TGTGCCAGCAGCTTACCACTTTACACCGGGGAGCTGTTTTTT	CASSLPLYTGELFF
TRBV2	TRBJ2-7	.	.	TGTGCGCTCCTAGACTCCTACGAGCAGTACTTC	CALLDSYEQYF
TRBV7-2	TRBJ1-5	TRBD1	.	TGTGCCAGCAGCTTACCACCGGGACAGTACAATCAGCCCCAGCATTTT	CASSLPPGQYNQPQHF
TRBV28	TRBJ1-3	.	.	TGTGCCAGCAGTTCCATACAGGAGTTCAGCTCTGGAAACACCATATATTTT	CASSSIQEFSSGNTIYF
TRBV19	TRBJ1-2	TRBD1	.	TGTGCCAGTAGTATCGAGCATGGGACAGGGGTAACCTATGGCTACACCTTC	CASSIEHGTGVTYGYTF
TRBV6-6	TRBJ2-7	TRBD2	.	TGTGCCAGCAGTATCTACTCTCTAGCGGTCTCCTACGAGCAGTACTTC	CASSIYSLAVSYEQYF
TRBV19	TRBJ1-3	TRBD1	.	TGTGCCAGTAGGACGACAGGGGGCTTTGGAAACACCATATATTTT	CASRTTGGFGNTIYF
TRBV7-2	TRBJ2-5	TRBD2	.	TGTGCCAGCAGCTTAGGGCTAGCGGGGGGGCCTTCTGAGACCCAGTACTTC	CASSLGLAGGPSETQYF
TRBV29-1	TRBJ2-3	.	.	TGCAGCGTTGGTCCGGAATTTAGCACAGATACGCAGTATTTT	CSVGPEFSTDTQYF